This is a list of T cell receptor beta chains from one sample in a study of T-cell memory formation after mild COVID-19. From the 5' RACE reads, TCRdb called clonotypes with MiXCR, one entry per CDR3 protein. The data hold about 110,000 distinct CDR3 sequences, with 22% observed a single time. The sequenced material came from PBMCs or a T cell subset sorted from them (not recorded which). Every receptor here comes from a man aged 18 to 35 who had mild COVID-19 (a few samples of this study predate the infection). Cell type and time point are not known. Each CDR3 is given with its conserved first and last residue. The D gene is left open where the match is weak. Clone sizes are given selectively: once, few, many, or a class where the clone is expanded.

v_call: TRBV7-2
clone_size: .
d_call: .
j_call: TRBJ2-3
cdr3_nt: TGTGCCAGCAGCTTTTGGCCAGATACGCAGTATTTT
cdr3_aa: CASSFWPDTQYF

v_call: TRBV4-2
clone_size: few
d_call: .
j_call: TRBJ2-7
cdr3_nt: TGTGCCAGCAGCCAAGACCAAAGCGAAGAACGGTACGAGCAGTACTTC
cdr3_aa: CASSQDQSEERYEQYF

v_call: TRBV7-8
clone_size: .
d_call: TRBD1
j_call: TRBJ2-7
cdr3_nt: TGTGCCAGCAGCTCCAGGACAGGTCCTTCCTACGAGCAGTACTTC
cdr3_aa: CASSSRTGPSYEQYF

v_call: TRBV6-5
clone_size: .
d_call: .
j_call: TRBJ2-3
cdr3_nt: TGTGCCAGCAGTTACGGTGGACGGGGCGCAGATACGCAGTATTTT
cdr3_aa: CASSYGGRGADTQYF

v_call: TRBV4-3
clone_size: few
d_call: .
j_call: TRBJ1-5
cdr3_nt: TGCGCCAGCAGCCAAGATGTTGGTAATAGCAATCAGCCCCAGCATTTT
cdr3_aa: CASSQDVGNSNQPQHF

v_call: TRBV10-2
clone_size: .
d_call: TRBD1
j_call: TRBJ2-4
cdr3_nt: TGCGCCAGCAGTGAGTCAGATCAGGGGGCGCTTTGGAACATTCAGTACTTC
cdr3_aa: CASSESDQGALWNIQYF

v_call: TRBV25-1
clone_size: .
d_call: .
j_call: TRBJ2-5
cdr3_nt: TGTGCCAGCTTCTGGAGGGAGACCCAGTACTTC
cdr3_aa: CASFWRETQYF

v_call: TRBV4-3
clone_size: .
d_call: .
j_call: TRBJ1-2
cdr3_nt: TGCGCCAGCAGCCCATCCGGGACGGTCTATGGCTACACCTTC
cdr3_aa: CASSPSGTVYGYTF

v_call: TRBV29-1
clone_size: .
d_call: TRBD1
j_call: TRBJ2-5
cdr3_nt: TGCAGCGTTGTACCCCAGGGGGCTGGAGAGACCCAGTACTTC
cdr3_aa: CSVVPQGAGETQYF

v_call: TRBV11-2
clone_size: few
d_call: .
j_call: TRBJ2-7
cdr3_nt: TGTGCCAGCAGCTTAGCGTCCGGACGGCTATACGAGCAGTACTTC
cdr3_aa: CASSLASGRLYEQYF

v_call: TRBV4-3
clone_size: .
d_call: .
j_call: TRBJ2-5
cdr3_nt: TGCGCCAGCAGCCAGGAGGGGGGGGTAGGCATCCGAGAGACCCAGTACTTC
cdr3_aa: CASSQEGGVGIRETQYF

v_call: TRBV20-1
clone_size: few
d_call: .
j_call: TRBJ1-2
cdr3_nt: TGCAGTGCTCCCCGCTCCAGATATGGCTACACCTTC
cdr3_aa: CSAPRSRYGYTF

v_call: TRBV11-2
clone_size: once
d_call: TRBD2
j_call: TRBJ2-1
cdr3_nt: TGTGCCAGCACCGACACCCAGCGGGGGGGCTACAATGAGCAGTTCTTC
cdr3_aa: CASTDTQRGGYNEQFF

v_call: TRBV4-1
clone_size: few
d_call: .
j_call: TRBJ1-2
cdr3_nt: TGCGCCAGCAGCCAAGAGACCGCCAACTATGGCTACACCTTC
cdr3_aa: CASSQETANYGYTF

v_call: TRBV19
clone_size: .
d_call: .
j_call: TRBJ1-1
cdr3_nt: TGTGCCAGTAGTACCCAGATTGAAGCTTTCTTT
cdr3_aa: CASSTQIEAFF

v_call: TRBV20-1
clone_size: .
d_call: TRBD1
j_call: TRBJ1-5
cdr3_nt: TGCAGTGCTCCCTTAAAAGACCGGGACAGGGAGCCTAGAGGGCCCCAGCATTTT
cdr3_aa: CSAPLKDRDREPRGPQHF

v_call: TRBV9
clone_size: .
d_call: TRBD1
j_call: TRBJ1-1
cdr3_nt: TGTGCCAGCAGCGTGGACAGGGTGAACACTGAAGCTTTCTTT
cdr3_aa: CASSVDRVNTEAFF

v_call: TRBV4-3
clone_size: many
d_call: .
j_call: TRBJ2-3
cdr3_nt: TGCGCCAGCAGCCAAGATCTTTTAGGACACCTGACAGATACGCAGTATTTT
cdr3_aa: CASSQDLLGHLTDTQYF

v_call: TRBV5-1
clone_size: few
d_call: .
j_call: TRBJ2-6
cdr3_nt: TGCGCCAGCCGGCAGGGTGTCCCTGGGGCCAACGTCCTGACTTTC
cdr3_aa: CASRQGVPGANVLTF

v_call: TRBV28
clone_size: few
d_call: .
j_call: TRBJ2-3
cdr3_nt: TGTGCCAGCAGCTTCAGGGCAGGGAGCACAGATACGCAGTATTTT
cdr3_aa: CASSFRAGSTDTQYF

v_call: TRBV7-9
clone_size: .
d_call: .
j_call: TRBJ1-2
cdr3_nt: TGTGCCAGCAGCGAAACCAACTATGGCTACACCTTC
cdr3_aa: CASSETNYGYTF

v_call: TRBV29-1
clone_size: .
d_call: .
j_call: TRBJ1-1
cdr3_nt: TGCAGCGTTGAAGAGACGCTCATGAACACTGAAGCTTTCTTT
cdr3_aa: CSVEETLMNTEAFF

v_call: TRBV29-1
clone_size: few
d_call: .
j_call: TRBJ1-2
cdr3_nt: TGCAGCGTTGCGGGAACCGGGACAAGCTATGGCTACACCTTC
cdr3_aa: CSVAGTGTSYGYTF

v_call: TRBV6-2/TRBV6-3
clone_size: once
d_call: .
j_call: TRBJ1-1
cdr3_nt: TGTGCCAGCAAAAGCGGCAGGGAAGTCGTTGAAGCTTTCTTT
cdr3_aa: CASKSGREVVEAFF